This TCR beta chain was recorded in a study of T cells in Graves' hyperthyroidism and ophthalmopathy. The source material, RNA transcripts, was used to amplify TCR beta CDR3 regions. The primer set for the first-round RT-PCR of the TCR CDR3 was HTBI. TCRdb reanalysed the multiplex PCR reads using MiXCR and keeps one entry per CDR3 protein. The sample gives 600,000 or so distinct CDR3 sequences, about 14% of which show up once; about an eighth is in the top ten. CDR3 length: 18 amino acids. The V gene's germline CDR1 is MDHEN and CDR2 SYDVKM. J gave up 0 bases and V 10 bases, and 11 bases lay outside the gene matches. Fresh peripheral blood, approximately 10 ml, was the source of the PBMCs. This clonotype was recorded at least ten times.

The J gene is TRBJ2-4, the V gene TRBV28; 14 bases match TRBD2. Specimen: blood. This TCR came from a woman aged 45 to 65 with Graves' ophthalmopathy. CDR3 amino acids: CATGGLAGGPIAKNIQYF. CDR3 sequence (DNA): TGTGCCACCGGAGGACTAGCGGGAGGCCCCATAGCCAAAAACATTCAGTACTTC.